What follows describes a single T cell receptor beta chain. Its antigen is as yet unknown. This record comes from a study of cytomegalovirus exposure and HLA in healthy donors. About the research overall: A previous analysis identified approximately 120 million unique TCR beta sequences derived from about 180 million T cells.

Trimming removed 3 bases from V and 4 bases from J, with 7 bases in between. The CDR3 length is 13 residues. In germline, CDR1 is LNHDA, CDR2 SQIVND (reference sequence). The PCR was carried out with 60 Vbeta primers and 13 Jbeta primers. Sequencing used immunoSEQ multiplex PCR; TCRdb keeps in-frame clones, though not all of them. The sample has some 150,000 clones, roughly 65% seen once. Broader study findings: For cytomegalovirus status, the classifier reportedly gave diagnoses with high specificity and sensitivity. In a later analysis, HLA-C alleles had the fewest associated TCRs, DRB1 alleles the most.

The receptor was derived from a man between 60 and 75 years old in good health and CMV-seronegative. The chain combines TRBV19 with TRBJ1-5; no clear D. The sample comprised PBMCs. This CDR3 is CASSINRNQPQHF. CDR3 coding DNA: TGTGCCAGTAGTATCAACAGAAATCAGCCCCAGCATTTT.